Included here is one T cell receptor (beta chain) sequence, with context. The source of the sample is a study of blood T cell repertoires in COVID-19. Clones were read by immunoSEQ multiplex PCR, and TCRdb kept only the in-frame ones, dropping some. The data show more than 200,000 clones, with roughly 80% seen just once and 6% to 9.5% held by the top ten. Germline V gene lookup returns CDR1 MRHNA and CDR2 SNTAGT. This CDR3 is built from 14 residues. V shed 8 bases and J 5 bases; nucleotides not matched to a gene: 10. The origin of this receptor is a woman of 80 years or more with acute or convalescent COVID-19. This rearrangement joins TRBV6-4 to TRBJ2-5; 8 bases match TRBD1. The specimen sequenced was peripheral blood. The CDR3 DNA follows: TGTGCCAGCTCCCCTGGCACAGGGGGGGAGACCCAGTACTTC. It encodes CASSPGTGGETQYF.